This T cell receptor (beta chain) was profiled in a study of spatial heterogeneity in lung cancer (dated by TCRdb to the late 2010s). At the level of the whole study: Beta-chain transcripts were consistently detected in greater numbers than alpha-chain transcripts, which likely reflects a higher abundance of beta-chain transcripts. TCR alpha and beta repertoires were quantitatively compared across multiple tumor regions, matched nontumor lung and blood in non-small cell lung cancer. Both alpha and beta chains were TCR-sequenced in 210 or so tumor regions, 64 matched nontumor lung samples and roughly 54 PBMC samples obtained at surgery. Nonsynonymous mutation counts, determined by whole-exome sequencing of tumor tissue, were related to TCR repertoire features. In the raw uncorrected reads, each unique combination of TCR and UMI appeared more than ten times on average. What the authors observed across the whole study: Ubiquitous expanded tumor TCRs showed up in blood more often at tumor resection than at routine follow-up. Additional single-cell paired TCR alpha and beta sequencing was considered necessary to confirm, at a functional level, the hypothesis that regional TCRs recognize regional mutations.

This specimen's time point label, per the study, means: sample taken at primary tumor resection. Samples were obtained from around 72 patients with early-stage, untreated non-small cell lung cancer from the lung TRACERx cohort. TCR sequencing used whole RNA extracted from tumor and nontumor lung tissue, or from cryopreserved PBMC samples, without cell sorting. Only patients with enough RNA available from two or more tumor regions were chosen for TCR sequencing. Library preparation employed 5' RACE. TCRdb shows the sequencer as NextSeq 500. To allow correction of PCR and sequencing errors, the TCR library protocol tagged every TCR cDNA molecule with a unique molecular identifier. Turning to the authors' computational methods: TCR identification, UMI-based error correction and CDR3 extraction were all carried out with Decombinator tools. TCRs above a frequency of 2 per 1,000, corresponding to the top 1% of the tumor frequency distribution, were defined as expanded. Renyi diversity was computed with the R vegan package after each repertoire had been subsampled 100 times to 5,000 TCRs. CDR3 similarity networks were built from amino acid triplet string-kernel similarity, connecting CDR3s with pairwise similarity above 0.82. The raw public data were reprocessed by TCRdb itself: fastp quality trimming at Q25, MiXCR clonotype calling, in-frame beta chains only. Each CDR3 protein appears once, grouped with its most common genes and DNA. It is TCRdb's table, rather than the study itself, that gives the V and J calls and clone size. The sample records under 11,000 distinct CDR3 sequences, approximately 3.7% of which are singletons. The ten largest account for approximately 55% of the sample.

This clonotype was observed many times. Its cognate antigen has yet to be identified. No much larger clone is present one base from it, and per-base qualities are unavailable. Source: PBMCs, taken at surgery. The clonotype originates from a female donor with early-stage non-small cell lung cancer.

The CDR3 loop reads CASSPQTYEQYF. The DNA sequence reads TGTGCCAGCTCACCCCAAACCTACGAGCAGTACTTC. The receptor chain draws on TRBV18 and TRBJ2-7; no D segment can be confidently identified. V drops 3 bases and J drops 2 bases, leaving 5 bases in between. The germline V gene encodes CDR1 KGHSH and CDR2 LQKENI. The CDR3 numbers 12 residues from cysteine through phenylalanine. The DNA shown is the 36-base CDR3, in frame from base 1.